This record covers a single T cell receptor beta chain. Its antigen is undetermined. Original processing notes: Junction-only immunoSEQ data arrived without quality scores, meaning filtering differed. Method: immunoSEQ multiplex PCR; TCRdb's copy keeps in-frame clones and lacks some. The V and J calls and clone size were taken over from that table, and D and trimming were inferred from the DNA. Here the sample spans 2 million to 3 million clones, over 85% being singletons. This sample is part of a study of shared clonotypes between healthy human individuals. Study as a whole: Every donor yielded three CD4 naive, three CD4 memory, two CD8 naive and one CD8 memory plate. General study points: A reduction in generation probabilities was seen for non-shared clonotypes relative to those shared by all four donors.

This CDR3 is built from 14 residues. V dropped 6 bases and J dropped 3; count of bases not matched to a gene: 8. In germline, CDR1 is LNHDA, CDR2 SQIVND (reference sequence). The chain joins TRBV19 to TRBJ2-7, with TRBD1 identical over 7 bases. The receptor comes from a man between 18 and 29 years old in good health. Some clones in this sample may be carry-over from other donors' samples. The sample consisted of naive CD4+ T cells from PBMCs. Specified subset: CD45RA+ positively selected. DNA for the CDR3: TGTGCCAGTAGGGGCCTAGGGGGCAACTACGAGCAGTACTTC. This encodes CASRGLGGNYEQYF.